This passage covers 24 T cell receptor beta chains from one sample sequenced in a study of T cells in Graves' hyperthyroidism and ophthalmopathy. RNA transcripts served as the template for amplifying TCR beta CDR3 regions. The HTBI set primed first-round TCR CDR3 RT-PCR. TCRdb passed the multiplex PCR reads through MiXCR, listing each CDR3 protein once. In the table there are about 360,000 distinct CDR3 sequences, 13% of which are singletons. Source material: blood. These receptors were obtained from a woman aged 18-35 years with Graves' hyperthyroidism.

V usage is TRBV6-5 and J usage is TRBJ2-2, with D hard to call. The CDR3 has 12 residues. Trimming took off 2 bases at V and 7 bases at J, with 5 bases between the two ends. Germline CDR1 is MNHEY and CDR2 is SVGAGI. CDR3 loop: CASSYTGGELFF. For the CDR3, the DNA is TGTGCCAGCAGTTACACCGGCGGGGAGCTGTTTTTT.

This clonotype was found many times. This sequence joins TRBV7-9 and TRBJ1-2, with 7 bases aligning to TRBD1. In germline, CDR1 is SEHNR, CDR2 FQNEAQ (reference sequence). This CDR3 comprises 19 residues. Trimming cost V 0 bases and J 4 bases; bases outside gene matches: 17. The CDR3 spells CASSLAVRSTGASSYGYTF. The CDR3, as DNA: TGTGCCAGCAGCTTAGCGGTGCGTTCCACAGGGGCCTCTAGCTATGGCTACACCTTC.

The CDR3 is CASSRAGASNEQFF. The CDR3 DNA reads as TGTGCCAGCAGCCGGGCAGGGGCCTCCAATGAGCAGTTCTTC. The chain links TRBV5-6 to TRBJ2-1; TRBD1 might be the D (6 bases). This CDR3 is built from 14 residues. Trimming stripped 4 bases from V and 6 bases from J, with 14 bases between. Germline V lookup: CDR1 SGHDT, CDR2 YYEEEE.

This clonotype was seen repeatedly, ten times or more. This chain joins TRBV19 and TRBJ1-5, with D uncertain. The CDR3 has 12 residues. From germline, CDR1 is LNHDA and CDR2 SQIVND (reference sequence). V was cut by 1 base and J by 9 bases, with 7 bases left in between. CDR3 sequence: CASSIGRLPQHF. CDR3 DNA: TGTGCCAGTAGTATAGGGCGGTTGCCCCAGCATTTT.

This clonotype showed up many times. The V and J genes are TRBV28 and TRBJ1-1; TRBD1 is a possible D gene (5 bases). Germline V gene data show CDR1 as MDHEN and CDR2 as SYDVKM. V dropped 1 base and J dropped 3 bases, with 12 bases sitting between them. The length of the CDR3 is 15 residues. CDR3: CASSLFQGLDTEAFF. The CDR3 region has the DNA TGTGCCAGCAGTTTATTCCAGGGCCTCGACACTGAAGCTTTCTTT.

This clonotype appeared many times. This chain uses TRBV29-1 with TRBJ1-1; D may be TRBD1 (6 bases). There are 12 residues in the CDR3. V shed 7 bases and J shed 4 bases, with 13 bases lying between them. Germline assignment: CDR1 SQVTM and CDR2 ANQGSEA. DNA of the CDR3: TGCAGCGCCTCTACAGGGACCACTGAAGCTTTCTTT. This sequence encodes CSASTGTTEAFF.

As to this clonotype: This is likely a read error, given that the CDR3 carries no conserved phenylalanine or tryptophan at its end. The CDR3 spells CSAVGAGGVYEQYL. The CDR3 region has the DNA TGCAGTGCGGTGGGCGCGGGGGGGGTCTACGAGCAGTACCTC. The rearrangement links TRBV20-1 to TRBJ2-7, with TRBD2 matching 9 bases. V lost 6 bases and J lost 3; bases outside the gene matches: 9. CDR1 is DFQATT, CDR2 SNEGSKA, per germline (reference sequence). The CDR3 is 14 residues long.

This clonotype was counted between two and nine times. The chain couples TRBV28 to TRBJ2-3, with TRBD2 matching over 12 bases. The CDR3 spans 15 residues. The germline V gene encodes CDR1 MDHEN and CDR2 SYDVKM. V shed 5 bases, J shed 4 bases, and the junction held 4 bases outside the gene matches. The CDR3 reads CASSILAGGPDTQYF. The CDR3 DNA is TGTGCCAGCAGTATCCTAGCGGGGGGGCCAGATACGCAGTATTTT.

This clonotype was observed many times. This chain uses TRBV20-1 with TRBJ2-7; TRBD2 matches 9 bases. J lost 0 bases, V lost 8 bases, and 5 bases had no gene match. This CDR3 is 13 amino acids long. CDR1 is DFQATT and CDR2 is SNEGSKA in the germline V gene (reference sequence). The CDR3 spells CSHTSGSSYEQYF. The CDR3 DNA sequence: TGCAGTCATACTAGCGGGTCCTCCTACGAGCAGTACTTC.

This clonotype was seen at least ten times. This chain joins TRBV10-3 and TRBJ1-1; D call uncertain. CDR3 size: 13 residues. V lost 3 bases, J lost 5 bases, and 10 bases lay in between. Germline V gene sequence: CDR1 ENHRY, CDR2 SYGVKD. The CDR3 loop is CAISEWEYTEAFF. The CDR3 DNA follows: TGTGCCATCAGTGAATGGGAGTATACTGAAGCTTTCTTT.

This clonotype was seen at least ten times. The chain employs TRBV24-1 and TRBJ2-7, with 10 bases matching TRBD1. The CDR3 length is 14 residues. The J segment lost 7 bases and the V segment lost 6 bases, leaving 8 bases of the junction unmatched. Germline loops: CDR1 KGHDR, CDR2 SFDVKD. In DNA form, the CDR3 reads TGTGCCACCAGTTGGAGACAGGGGGCTCGAGAGCAGTACTTC. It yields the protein CATSWRQGAREQYF.

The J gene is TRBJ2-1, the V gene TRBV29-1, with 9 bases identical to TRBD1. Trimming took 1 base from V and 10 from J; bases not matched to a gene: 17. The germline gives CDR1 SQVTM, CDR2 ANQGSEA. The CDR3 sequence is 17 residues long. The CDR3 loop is CSVEGRSGEQGANEQFF. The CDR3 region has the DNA TGCAGCGTTGAAGGTCGGTCTGGGGAACAGGGGGCCAACGAGCAGTTCTTC.

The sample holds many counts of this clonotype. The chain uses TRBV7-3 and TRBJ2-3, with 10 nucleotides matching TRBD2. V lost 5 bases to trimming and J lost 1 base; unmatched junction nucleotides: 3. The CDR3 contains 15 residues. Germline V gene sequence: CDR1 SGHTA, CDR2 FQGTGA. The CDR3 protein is CASSLLAGGTDTQYF. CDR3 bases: TGTGCCAGCAGCCTCCTAGCGGGGGGCACAGATACGCAGTATTTT. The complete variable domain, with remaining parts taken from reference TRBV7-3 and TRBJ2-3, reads GAGVSQTPSNKVTEKGKYVELRCDPISGHTALYWYRQSLGQGPEFLIYFQGTGAADDSGLPNDRFFAVRPEGSVSTLKIQRTERGDSAVYLCASSLLAGGTDTQYFGPGTRLTVL.

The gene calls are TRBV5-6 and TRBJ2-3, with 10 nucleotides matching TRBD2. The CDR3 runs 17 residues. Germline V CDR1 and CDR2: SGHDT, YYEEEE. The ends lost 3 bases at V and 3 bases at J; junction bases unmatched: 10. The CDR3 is CASSWWPSGGTTDTQYF. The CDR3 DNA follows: TGTGCCAGCAGCTGGTGGCCTAGCGGGGGTACAACAGATACGCAGTATTTT.

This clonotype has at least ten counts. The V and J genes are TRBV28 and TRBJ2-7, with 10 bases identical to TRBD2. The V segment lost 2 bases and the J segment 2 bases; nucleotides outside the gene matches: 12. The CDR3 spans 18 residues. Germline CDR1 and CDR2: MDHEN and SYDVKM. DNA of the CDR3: TGTGCCAGCAGTTTACCTAGCGGGAGAGGAAAGTTGACCTACGAGCAGTACTTC. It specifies CASSLPSGRGKLTYEQYF. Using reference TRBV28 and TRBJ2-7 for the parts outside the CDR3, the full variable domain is DVKVTQSSRYLVKRTGEKVFLECVQDMDHENMFWYRQDPGLGLRLIYFSYDVKMKEKGDIPEGYSVSREKKERFSLILESASTNQTSMYLCASSLPSGRGKLTYEQYFGPGTRLTVT.

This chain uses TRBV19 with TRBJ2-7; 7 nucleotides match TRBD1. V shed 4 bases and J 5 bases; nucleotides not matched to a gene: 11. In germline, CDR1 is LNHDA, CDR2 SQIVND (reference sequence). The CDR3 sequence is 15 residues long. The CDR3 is CASSTNRGNPHEQYF. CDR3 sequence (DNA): TGTGCCAGTAGTACCAACAGGGGAAACCCCCACGAGCAGTACTTC.

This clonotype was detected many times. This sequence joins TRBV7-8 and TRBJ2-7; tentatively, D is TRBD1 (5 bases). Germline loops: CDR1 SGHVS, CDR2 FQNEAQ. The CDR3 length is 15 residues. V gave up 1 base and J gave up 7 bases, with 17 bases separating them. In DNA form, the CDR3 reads TGTGCCAGCAGCTTAGGGGGTAGGGGCGCGTGGGAGCAGTACTTC. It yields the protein CASSLGGRGAWEQYF.

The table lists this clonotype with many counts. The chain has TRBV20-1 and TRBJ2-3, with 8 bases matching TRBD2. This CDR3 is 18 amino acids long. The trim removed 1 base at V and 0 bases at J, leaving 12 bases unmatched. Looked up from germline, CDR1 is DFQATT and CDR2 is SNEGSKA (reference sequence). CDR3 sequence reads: CSARVGLAGVTSTDTQYF. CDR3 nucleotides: TGCAGTGCTAGAGTCGGTCTAGCGGGCGTAACTAGCACAGATACGCAGTATTTT.

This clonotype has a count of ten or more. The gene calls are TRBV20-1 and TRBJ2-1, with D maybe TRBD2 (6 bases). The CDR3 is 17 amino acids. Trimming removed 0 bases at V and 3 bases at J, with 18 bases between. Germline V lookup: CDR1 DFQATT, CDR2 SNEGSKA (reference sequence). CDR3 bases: TGCAGTGCTAGAGAAACGGGAGCCCCTCGCTACTACAATGAGCAGTTCTTC. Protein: CSARETGAPRYYNEQFF.

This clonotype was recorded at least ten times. This CDR3 is CSASPSVGEQFF. The CDR3 DNA is TGCAGTGCTAGCCCTAGTGTGGGTGAGCAGTTCTTC. This chain joins TRBV20-1 and TRBJ2-1; D is undetermined. The ends were cut back, 3 bases at V and 9 bases at J, with 12 bases in the middle. Looked up from germline, CDR1 is DFQATT and CDR2 is SNEGSKA (reference sequence). This CDR3 comprises 12 residues.

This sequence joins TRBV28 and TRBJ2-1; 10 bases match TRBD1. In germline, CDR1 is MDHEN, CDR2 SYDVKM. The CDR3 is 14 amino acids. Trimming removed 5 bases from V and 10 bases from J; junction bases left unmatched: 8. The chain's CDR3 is CASSAPGQGIEQFF. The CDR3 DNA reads TGTGCCAGCAGTGCCCCGGGACAGGGGATCGAGCAGTTCTTC.

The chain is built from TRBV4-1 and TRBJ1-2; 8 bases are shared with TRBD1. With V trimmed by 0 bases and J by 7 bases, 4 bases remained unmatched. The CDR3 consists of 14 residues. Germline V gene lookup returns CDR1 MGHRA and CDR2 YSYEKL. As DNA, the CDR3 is TGCGCCAGCAGCCAAGATGACAGGGGATTTGGCTACACCTTC. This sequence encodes CASSQDDRGFGYTF.

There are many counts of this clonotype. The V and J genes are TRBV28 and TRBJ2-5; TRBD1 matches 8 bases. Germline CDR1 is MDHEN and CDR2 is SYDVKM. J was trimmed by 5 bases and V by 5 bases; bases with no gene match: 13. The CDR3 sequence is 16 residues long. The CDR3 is CASSIPGQGPRETQYF. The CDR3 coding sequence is TGTGCCAGCAGTATCCCCGGACAGGGCCCGCGGGAGACCCAGTACTTC. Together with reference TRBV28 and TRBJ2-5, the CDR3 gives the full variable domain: DVKVTQSSRYLVKRTGEKVFLECVQDMDHENMFWYRQDPGLGLRLIYFSYDVKMKEKGDIPEGYSVSREKKERFSLILESASTNQTSMYLCASSIPGQGPRETQYFGPGTRLLVL.

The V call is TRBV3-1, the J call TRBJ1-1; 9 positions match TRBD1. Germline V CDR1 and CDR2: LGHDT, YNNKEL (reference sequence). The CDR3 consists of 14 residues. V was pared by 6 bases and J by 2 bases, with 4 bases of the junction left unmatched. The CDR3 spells CASRRQGDNTEAFF. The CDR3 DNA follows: TGTGCCAGCAGGCGACAGGGGGATAACACTGAAGCTTTCTTT.